In its sample, the clone carrying this T cell receptor (beta chain) was seen a few times. Its specificity is not known. The entry originates in a study of CD8+ T cells in alopecia areata. cDNA reverse transcribed from extracted RNA served as the sequencing template. Sequencing was performed with immunoSEQ multiplex PCR; in TCRdb, only in-frame clones are kept and a portion is missing. This sample carries about 110,000 clones, approximately 59% of them seen once, and the ten largest clones take more than 20%. General study points: Higher clonality than in normal scalp was seen in lesional scalp, especially alopecia totalis/universalis. Scalp sample sequencing also detects resident alphabeta T cells of normal skin. Sharing of TCR sequences between patients (possibly for HLA-related reasons) was less clear than in mice.

Cell sorting was applied to PBMCs, and CD4+ and CD8+ T cells were collected. Sequencing input: CD8+ T cells sorted from blood. This TCR came from a human donor in good health.

The CDR3 is CASNPGTGVEKLFF. The CDR3, as DNA: TGTGCCAGCAATCCGGGGACAGGGGTCGAAAAACTGTTTTTT. This chain joins TRBV2 and TRBJ1-4, with TRBD1 identical over 10 bases. V lost 7 bases, J lost 8 bases, and 7 bases stayed unmatched. Germline V gene lookup returns CDR1 SNHLY and CDR2 FYNNEI. The CDR3 runs 14 residues.